Sequencing of this T cell receptor (beta chain) was carried out in a study of blood T cell repertoires in COVID-19. Study-wide background: Acute and convalescent COVID-19 specimens originated in the United States, Italy and Spain.

The table came from immunoSEQ multiplex PCR; TCRdb's copy has only in-frame clones and leaves some out. The data contain some 120,000 clones, approximately 81% of them singletons. Germline CDR1 reads LGHNA; CDR2 reads YNFKEQ. This CDR3 contains 14 residues. V was pared by 4 bases and J by 3 bases, with 13 bases between. Sequences were obtained from peripheral blood. The clonotype comes from a man in his sixties with acute or convalescent COVID-19. The chain carries TRBV4-2 and TRBJ2-7; D remains ambiguous. Here the CDR3 reads CASSPTPHSYEQYF. CDR3 nucleotide sequence: TGTGCCAGCAGCCCGACCCCCCACAGCTACGAGCAGTACTTC.